The present T cell receptor beta chain was sequenced within a study of T cells in Graves' hyperthyroidism and ophthalmopathy. CDR1 is KGHDR and CDR2 is SFDVKD in the germline V gene. The ends were cut back, 9 bases at V and 5 bases at J, with 15 bases in the middle. The CDR3 is 13 residues long. The investigators amplified TCR beta CDR3 regions from RNA transcripts. HTBI primers were employed in a first-round RT-PCR of the TCR CDR3. TCRdb called the multiplex PCR reads again in MiXCR, with one record for every CDR3 protein. The repertoire holds some 740,000 distinct CDR3 sequences, with around 13% as singletons. The sample holds many counts of this clonotype.

The specimen sequenced was blood. The receptor comes from a young woman with Graves' hyperthyroidism. The chain couples TRBV24-1 to TRBJ1-2, with a possible D match to TRBD1 (5 bases). The CDR3 reads CATSRGRDYGYTF. The CDR3 bases are TGTGCCACCTCTCGGGGCAGGGATTATGGCTACACCTTC.